These T cell receptor beta chains were read from a single sample in a study of early T cells in non-severe SARS-CoV-2 infection. TCRdb itself ran the 5' RACE reads through MiXCR, one entry per CDR3 protein. The sample lists over 80,000 distinct CDR3 sequences, 11% to 15% occurring once. The sample taken for sequencing was whole blood. The source of these receptors is an adult who was a healthcare worker with PCR-confirmed SARS-CoV-2 infection or an uninfected control (not recorded which). Both conserved end residues are part of each CDR3. Each record gives: V gene, J gene, D gene, clone size, CDR3 protein, CDR3 DNA. D genes are given only for firm matches. Some rows mark clone size as missing; the rest say once, few, many or name a class of expanded clone.

v_call: TRBV12-3/TRBV12-4; j_call: TRBJ2-6; d_call: -; clone_size: -; cdr3_aa: CASTPSGANVLTF; cdr3_nt: TGTGCCAGCACCCCCTCTGGGGCCAACGTCCTGACTTTC
v_call: TRBV6-1; j_call: TRBJ2-1; d_call: -; clone_size: many; cdr3_aa: CASSEARLASGVEQFF; cdr3_nt: TGTGCCAGCAGTGAAGCGAGGCTAGCTTCTGGGGTTGAGCAGTTCTTC
v_call: TRBV29-1; j_call: TRBJ2-3; d_call: TRBD2; clone_size: -; cdr3_aa: CSVGALAGGLPDTQYF; cdr3_nt: TGCAGCGTTGGGGCCCTAGCGGGGGGGCTGCCAGATACGCAGTATTTT
v_call: TRBV7-8; j_call: TRBJ2-1; d_call: TRBD2; clone_size: -; cdr3_aa: CASSPTEAGGYNEQFF; cdr3_nt: TGTGCCAGCAGCCCAACAGAAGCGGGGGGCTACAATGAGCAGTTCTTC
v_call: TRBV6-6; j_call: TRBJ1-6; d_call: TRBD1; clone_size: few; cdr3_aa: CASSYRTGGPNSPLHF; cdr3_nt: TGTGCCAGCAGTTACAGGACAGGGGGACCTAATTCACCCCTCCACTTT
v_call: TRBV3-1; j_call: TRBJ2-1; d_call: -; clone_size: -; cdr3_aa: CASSQARINRVF; cdr3_nt: TGTGCCAGCAGCCAAGCTCGTATAAATAGGGTCTTC
v_call: TRBV5-1; j_call: TRBJ1-2; d_call: -; clone_size: few; cdr3_aa: CASSITGSNYGYTF; cdr3_nt: TGCGCCAGCAGCATAACAGGTTCTAACTATGGCTACACCTTC
v_call: TRBV6-5; j_call: TRBJ1-1; d_call: -; clone_size: few; cdr3_aa: CASSPSGDQAFF; cdr3_nt: TGTGCCAGCAGCCCTTCGGGGGACCAAGCTTTCTTT
v_call: TRBV20-1; j_call: TRBJ1-6; d_call: -; clone_size: many; cdr3_aa: CSARDRWTPLHF; cdr3_nt: TGCAGTGCTAGAGATCGTTGGACACCCCTCCACTTT
v_call: TRBV20-1; j_call: TRBJ1-4; d_call: -; clone_size: -; cdr3_aa: CSPLLGKLFF; cdr3_nt: TGCAGCCCTCTCTTGGGAAAACTGTTTTTT
v_call: TRBV29-1; j_call: TRBJ2-3; d_call: -; clone_size: few; cdr3_aa: CSVGADTQYF; cdr3_nt: TGCAGCGTTGGTGCGGATACGCAGTATTTT
v_call: TRBV28; j_call: TRBJ1-5; d_call: -; clone_size: -; cdr3_aa: CASSSGLHQGNQPQHF; cdr3_nt: TGTGCCAGCAGTTCTGGCCTTCACCAGGGCAATCAGCCCCAGCATTTT
v_call: TRBV6-1; j_call: TRBJ2-2; d_call: TRBD2; clone_size: few; cdr3_aa: CASSEASGGAGELFF; cdr3_nt: TGTGCCAGCAGTGAGGCTAGCGGGGGGGCCGGGGAGCTGTTTTTT
v_call: TRBV28; j_call: TRBJ1-2; d_call: -; clone_size: many; cdr3_aa: CASTKVNYGYTF; cdr3_nt: TGTGCCAGCACGAAAGTTAACTATGGCTACACCTTC
v_call: TRBV28; j_call: TRBJ2-7; d_call: -; clone_size: -; cdr3_aa: CATPRLEQYF; cdr3_nt: TGTGCCACTCCCCGGCTCGAGCAGTACTTC
v_call: TRBV11-3; j_call: TRBJ1-1; d_call: -; clone_size: -; cdr3_aa: CASSSKIIDPVEGMNTEAFF; cdr3_nt: TGTGCCAGCAGCTCGAAGATTATAGACCCTGTGGAGGGTATGAACACTGAAGCTTTCTTT
v_call: TRBV5-5; j_call: TRBJ2-7; d_call: -; clone_size: few; cdr3_aa: CASSFQSSYEQYF; cdr3_nt: TGTGCCAGCAGCTTTCAATCCTCCTACGAGCAGTACTTC
v_call: TRBV4-3; j_call: TRBJ1-6; d_call: -; clone_size: many; cdr3_aa: CASSQGRESAPLHF; cdr3_nt: TGCGCCAGCAGCCAAGGGCGGGAGTCAGCGCCCCTCCACTTT
v_call: TRBV7-8; j_call: TRBJ1-3; d_call: -; clone_size: -; cdr3_aa: CASSSDGSSGNTIYF; cdr3_nt: TGTGCCAGCAGCTCTGACGGAAGCTCTGGAAACACCATATATTTT
v_call: TRBV20-1; j_call: TRBJ2-5; d_call: -; clone_size: many; cdr3_aa: CSASGETQYF; cdr3_nt: TGCAGTGCTAGCGGGGAGACCCAGTACTTC
v_call: TRBV18; j_call: TRBJ2-3; d_call: -; clone_size: few; cdr3_aa: CASSPIPGSTDTQYF; cdr3_nt: TGTGCCAGCTCACCAATCCCGGGGAGCACAGATACGCAGTATTTT
v_call: TRBV28; j_call: TRBJ2-1; d_call: TRBD1; clone_size: -; cdr3_aa: CASSRRDRAAGNEQFF; cdr3_nt: TGTGCCAGCAGCCGCCGGGACAGGGCCGCGGGGAATGAGCAGTTCTTC
v_call: TRBV6-1; j_call: TRBJ2-6; d_call: -; clone_size: -; cdr3_aa: CASSHQKTVSISVLTF; cdr3_nt: TGTGCCAGCAGTCACCAAAAGACAGTCTCGATAAGTGTCCTGACTTTC
v_call: TRBV6-6; j_call: TRBJ2-7; d_call: -; clone_size: -; cdr3_aa: CASSPGATYEQYF; cdr3_nt: TGTGCCAGCAGTCCGGGGGCCACCTACGAGCAGTACTTC
v_call: TRBV20-1; j_call: TRBJ1-6; d_call: TRBD1; clone_size: many; cdr3_aa: CSAKQGAVSSPLHF; cdr3_nt: TGCAGTGCTAAACAGGGGGCTGTGAGCTCACCCCTCCACTTT
v_call: TRBV12-3/TRBV12-4; j_call: TRBJ1-3; d_call: -; clone_size: -; cdr3_aa: CASSQRRGSGNTIYF; cdr3_nt: TGTGCCAGCAGCCAACGTAGAGGCTCTGGAAACACCATATATTTT
v_call: TRBV18; j_call: TRBJ1-1; d_call: -; clone_size: -; cdr3_aa: CASSPEQILNEAFF; cdr3_nt: TGTGCCAGCTCACCGGAGCAGATTCTGAATGAAGCTTTCTTT
v_call: TRBV3-1; j_call: TRBJ1-2; d_call: -; clone_size: many; cdr3_aa: CASSQEPSYGYTF; cdr3_nt: TGTGCCAGCAGCCAAGAACCAAGTTATGGCTACACCTTC
v_call: TRBV7-8; j_call: TRBJ1-6; d_call: -; clone_size: many; cdr3_aa: CASSSPKGWASYNSPLHF; cdr3_nt: TGTGCCAGCAGCTCCCCGAAGGGGTGGGCGTCCTATAATTCACCCCTCCACTTT
v_call: TRBV4-2; j_call: TRBJ2-3; d_call: TRBD2; clone_size: -; cdr3_aa: CASSQPRGGGTDTQYF; cdr3_nt: TGTGCCAGCAGCCAACCTCGGGGGGGAGGCACAGATACGCAGTATTTT
v_call: TRBV24-1; j_call: TRBJ2-2; d_call: -; clone_size: -; cdr3_aa: CATSDPGRTGELFF; cdr3_nt: TGTGCCACCAGTGACCCGGGAAGAACCGGGGAGCTGTTTTTT